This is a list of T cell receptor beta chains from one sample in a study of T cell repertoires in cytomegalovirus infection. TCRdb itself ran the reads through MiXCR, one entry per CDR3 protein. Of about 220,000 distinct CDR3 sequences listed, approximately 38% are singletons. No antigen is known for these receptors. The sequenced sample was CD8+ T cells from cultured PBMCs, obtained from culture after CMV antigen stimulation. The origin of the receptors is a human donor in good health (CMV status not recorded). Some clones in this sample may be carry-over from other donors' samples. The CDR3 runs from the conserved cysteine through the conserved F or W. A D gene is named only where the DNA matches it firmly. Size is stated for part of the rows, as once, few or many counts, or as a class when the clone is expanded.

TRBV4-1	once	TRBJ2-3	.	CASSQDQVASDTQYF	TGCGCCAGCAGCCAAGATCAGGTCGCTTCAGATACGCAGTATTTT
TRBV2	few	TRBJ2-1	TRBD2	CASSDAWEAGGVGSYNEQFF	TGTGCCAGCAGTGACGCTTGGGAAGCGGGAGGGGTCGGCTCCTACAATGAGCAGTTCTTC
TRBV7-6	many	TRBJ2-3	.	CASSLSPGPRGDTQYF	TGTGCCAGCAGCTTATCCCCGGGACCTAGGGGAGATACGCAGTATTTT
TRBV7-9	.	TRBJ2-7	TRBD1	CASSPRQGFADEQYF	TGTGCCAGCAGCCCTAGACAGGGGTTCGCCGACGAGCAGTACTTC
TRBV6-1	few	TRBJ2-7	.	CASAPSSSYEQYF	TGTGCCAGCGCCCCGAGTAGCTCCTACGAGCAGTACTTC
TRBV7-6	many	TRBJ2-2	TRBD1	CASSLNAGGEYGELFF	TGTGCCAGCAGCTTAAATGCAGGGGGCGAGTACGGGGAGCTGTTTTTT
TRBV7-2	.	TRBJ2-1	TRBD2	CASSPGLAFQDEQFF	TGTGCCAGCAGCCCGGGACTAGCGTTTCAAGATGAGCAGTTCTTC
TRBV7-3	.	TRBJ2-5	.	CASSLNGWETQYF	TGTGCCAGCAGCTTAAACGGATGGGAGACCCAGTACTTC
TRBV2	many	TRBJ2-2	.	CASSEGRFTGELFF	TGTGCCAGCAGTGAAGGCCGGTTCACCGGGGAGCTGTTTTTT
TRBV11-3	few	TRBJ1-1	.	CASSPSGMDTEAFF	TGTGCCAGCAGCCCCTCGGGGATGGACACTGAAGCTTTCTTT
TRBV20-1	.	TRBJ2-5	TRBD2	CSARVGGLAGVEQETQYF	TGCAGTGCTAGAGTTGGGGGACTAGCGGGAGTTGAGCAAGAGACCCAGTACTTC
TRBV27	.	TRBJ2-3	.	CSSSLGWAVTDTQYF	TGTTCCAGCAGTTTAGGGTGGGCAGTGACAGATACGCAGTATTTT
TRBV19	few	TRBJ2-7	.	CASSLAGTDYEQYF	TGTGCCAGTAGTCTCGCCGGGACGGACTACGAGCAGTACTTC
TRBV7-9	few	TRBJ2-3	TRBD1	CASSLVQGADTQYF	TGTGCCAGCAGCTTAGTACAGGGGGCAGATACGCAGTATTTT
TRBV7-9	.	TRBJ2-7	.	CASSSRDRTYEQYF	TGTGCCAGCAGCTCCCGGGACCGAACCTACGAGCAGTACTTC
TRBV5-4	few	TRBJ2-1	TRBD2	CASSLFGAAGGSSYNEQFF	TGTGCCAGCAGCTTGTTCGGCGCGGCGGGGGGGTCCTCCTACAATGAGCAGTTCTTC
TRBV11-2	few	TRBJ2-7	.	CASSWDSSYEQYF	TGTGCCAGCAGCTGGGACTCCTCCTACGAGCAGTACTTC
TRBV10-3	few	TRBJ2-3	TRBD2	CAISGLAGGTDTQYF	TGTGCCATCAGTGGGCTGGCGGGAGGCACAGATACGCAGTATTTT
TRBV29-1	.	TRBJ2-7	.	CSVEDRTATYEQYF	TGCAGCGTTGAAGACAGGACGGCTACCTACGAGCAGTACTTC
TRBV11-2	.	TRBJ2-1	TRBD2	CASSLKGWREAYNEQFF	TGTGCCAGCAGCTTAAAAGGCTGGCGGGAGGCCTACAATGAGCAGTTCTTC
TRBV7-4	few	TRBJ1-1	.	CASINTDHNTEAFF	TGTGCCAGCATCAACACGGACCATAACACTGAAGCTTTCTTT
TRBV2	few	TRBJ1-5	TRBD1	CASSESGGRNQPQHF	TGTGCCAGCAGTGAGTCAGGGGGCAGGAATCAGCCCCAGCATTTT
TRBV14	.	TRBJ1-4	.	CASSHRQIVATNEKLFF	TGTGCCAGCAGCCACCGACAGATTGTTGCAACTAATGAAAAACTGTTTTTT
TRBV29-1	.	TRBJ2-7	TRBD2	CSVELAGGSPYEQYF	TGCAGCGTTGAGTTGGCGGGCGGGAGCCCCTACGAGCAGTACTTC
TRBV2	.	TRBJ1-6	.	CASSESGPSSYNSPLHF	TGTGCCAGCAGTGAGTCAGGGCCGAGCTCCTATAATTCACCCCTCCACTTT
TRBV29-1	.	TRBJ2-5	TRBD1	CSVDTGRGRRETQYF	TGCAGCGTTGATACGGGAAGGGGGCGACGAGAGACCCAGTACTTC
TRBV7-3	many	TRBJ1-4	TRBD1	CASSLNTGDKLFF	TGTGCCAGCAGCTTAAATACAGGGGATAAACTGTTTTTT
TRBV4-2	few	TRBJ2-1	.	CASSQENPRDSYNEQFF	TGTGCCAGCAGCCAAGAAAATCCGAGGGATTCCTACAATGAGCAGTTCTTC
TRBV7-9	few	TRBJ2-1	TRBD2	CASTLAGRARNEQFF	TGTGCCAGCACACTGGCGGGGAGGGCCAGGAATGAGCAGTTCTTC